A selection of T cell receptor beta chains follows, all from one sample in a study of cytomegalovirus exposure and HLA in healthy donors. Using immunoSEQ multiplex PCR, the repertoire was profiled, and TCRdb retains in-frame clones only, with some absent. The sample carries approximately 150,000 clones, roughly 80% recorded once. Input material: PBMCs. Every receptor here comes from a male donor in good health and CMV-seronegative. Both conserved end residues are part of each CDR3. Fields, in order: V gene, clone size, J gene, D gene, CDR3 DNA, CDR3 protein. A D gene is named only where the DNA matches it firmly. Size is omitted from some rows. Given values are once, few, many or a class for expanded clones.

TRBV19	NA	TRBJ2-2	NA	TGTGCCAGTAGTATTACGCCAGTTAACACCGGGGAGCTGTTTTTT	CASSITPVNTGELFF
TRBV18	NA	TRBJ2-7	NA	TGTGCCAGCTCAAGTGACAGGATGTCCTACGAGCAGTACTTC	CASSSDRMSYEQYF
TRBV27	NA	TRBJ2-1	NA	TGTGCCAGCAGTTTAAGTGGGGGGGCTTACAATGAGCAGTTCTTC	CASSLSGGAYNEQFF
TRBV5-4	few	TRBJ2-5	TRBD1	TGTGCCAGCAGCTTGCGATTAGGGGGCGAAGAGACCCAGTACTTC	CASSLRLGGEETQYF
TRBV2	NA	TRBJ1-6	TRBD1	TGTGCCAGCAGTGAAAGGGACAGGACATTGGGTTCACCCCTCCACTTT	CASSERDRTLGSPLHF
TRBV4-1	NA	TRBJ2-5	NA	TGCGCCAGCAGCCAAGATGACAGGTGGGGAGAGACCCAGTACTTC	CASSQDDRWGETQYF
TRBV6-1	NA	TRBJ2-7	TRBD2	TGTGCCAGCAGGGACACTAGCGGGGGGGACTACGAGCAGTACTTC	CASRDTSGGDYEQYF
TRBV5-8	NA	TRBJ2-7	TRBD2	TGTGCCAGCAGCTTAGAGCGGGGCCCCTACGAGCAGTACTTC	CASSLERGPYEQYF
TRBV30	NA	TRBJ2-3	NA	TGTGCCTGGAGTGTCCGTAGCACAGATACGCAGTATTTT	CAWSVRSTDTQYF
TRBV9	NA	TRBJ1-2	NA	TGTGCCAGCAGCGTAGCTACTCGGGACTATGGCTACACCTTC	CASSVATRDYGYTF
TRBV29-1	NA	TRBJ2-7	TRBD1	TGCAGCGTCCCAGGACAGGGGACCTACGAGCAGTACTTC	CSVPGQGTYEQYF
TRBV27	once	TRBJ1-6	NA	TGTGCCAGCGGTGGGCAGGTTAATTCACCCCTCCACTTT	CASGGQVNSPLHF
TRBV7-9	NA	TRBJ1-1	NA	TGTGCCAGCAGCTCGAGCTACACTGAAGCTTTCTTT	CASSSSYTEAFF
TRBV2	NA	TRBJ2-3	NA	TGTGCCAGCAGTGCGGTCCGGAGCACAGATACGCAGTATTTT	CASSAVRSTDTQYF
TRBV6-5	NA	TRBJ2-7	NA	TGTGCCAGCACCAAGGGGGGGGACGAGCAGTACTTC	CASTKGGDEQYF
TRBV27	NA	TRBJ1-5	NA	TGTGCCAGCAGTTATCAGGGGATGAGCAATCAGCCCCAGCATTTT	CASSYQGMSNQPQHF
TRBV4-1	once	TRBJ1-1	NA	TGCGCCAGCAGCCAAGGGAAAGACAGGAACACTGAAGCTTTCTTT	CASSQGKDRNTEAFF
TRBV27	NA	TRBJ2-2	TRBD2	TGTGCCAGCCAACTAGCGGGGACCGGGGAGCTGTTTTTT	CASQLAGTGELFF
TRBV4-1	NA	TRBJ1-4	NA	TGCGCCAGCAGCCAAGTCGGAGGGGGGGACTTGGGAAAACTGTTTTTT	CASSQVGGGDLGKLFF
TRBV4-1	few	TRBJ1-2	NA	TGCGCCAGCAGCCAAGATAGTACCAATCCTAACTATGGCTACACCTTC	CASSQDSTNPNYGYTF
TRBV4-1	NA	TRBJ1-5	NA	TGCGCCAGCAGCCAAGCTACACAGGGTGGACAGCCCCAGCATTTT	CASSQATQGGQPQHF
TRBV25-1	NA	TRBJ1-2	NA	TGTGCCAGCAGTGAAGCGGGTTATGGCTATGGCTACACCTTC	CASSEAGYGYGYTF
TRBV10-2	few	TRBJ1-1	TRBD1	TGCGCCAGCAGTGATTACCCGGCGGGACAGAGTACTGAAGCTTTCTTT	CASSDYPAGQSTEAFF
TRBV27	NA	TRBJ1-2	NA	TGTGCCAGCAGTCTCACCTTCAACAGGGAACCCGGAATAAACTATGGCTACACCTTC	CASSLTFNREPGINYGYTF
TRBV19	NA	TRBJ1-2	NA	TGTGCCACCGACCCGGGACTCGGTAGGGGCTACACCTTC	CATDPGLGRGYTF
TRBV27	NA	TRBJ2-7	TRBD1	TGTGCCAGCAGTCCCGGGACAGCCTCCTACGAGCAGTACTTC	CASSPGTASYEQYF
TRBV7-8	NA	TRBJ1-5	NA	TGTGCCAGCAGCTCGGGCAGGGTGAGCAATCAGCCCCAGCATTTT	CASSSGRVSNQPQHF
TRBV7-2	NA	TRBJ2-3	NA	TGTGCCATCAACCTCCCGTTGACTAGCACAGATACGCAGTATTTT	CAINLPLTSTDTQYF
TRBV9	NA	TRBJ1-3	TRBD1	TGTGCCAGCAGCATGACAGGGTCGGGCTCTGGAAACACCATATATTTT	CASSMTGSGSGNTIYF
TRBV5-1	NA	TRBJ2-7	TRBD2	TGCGCCAGCAGCTTGGAGGTAGCGGGGGCCGAGCAGTACTTC	CASSLEVAGAEQYF
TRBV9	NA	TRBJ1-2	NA	TGTGCCAGCGGGCCCTCTCATGGCTACACCTTC	CASGPSHGYTF
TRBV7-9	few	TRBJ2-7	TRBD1	TGTGCCAGCAGCTACCGGGGACAGGGGAACGGGGACGAGCAGTACTTC	CASSYRGQGNGDEQYF
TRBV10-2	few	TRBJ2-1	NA	TGCGCCAGCAGTGCCCCCGGGCAGGGGTTTGCCAATGAGCAGTTCTTC	CASSAPGQGFANEQFF
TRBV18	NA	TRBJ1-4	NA	TGTGCCAGCTCACCCCTAGGTGTTCAGGAAAAACTGTTTTTT	CASSPLGVQEKLFF
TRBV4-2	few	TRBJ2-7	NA	TGTGCCAGCAGCCAAGAGGGTACGAGACACTACGAGCAGTACTTC	CASSQEGTRHYEQYF
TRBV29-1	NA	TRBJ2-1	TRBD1	TGCAGCGTTGAGGGACAGGGGGCAGGCACTGAGCAGTTCTTC	CSVEGQGAGTEQFF
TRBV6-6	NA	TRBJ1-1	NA	TGTGCCAGCTCACAGGGAGACACTGAAGCTTTCTTT	CASSQGDTEAFF
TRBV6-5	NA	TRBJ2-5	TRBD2	TGTGCCAGCAGCCGGACTAGCGGGGGGCAGACCCAGTACTTC	CASSRTSGGQTQYF
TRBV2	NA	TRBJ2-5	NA	TGTGCCAGCACTCAACTCCAAGAGACCCAGTACTTC	CASTQLQETQYF
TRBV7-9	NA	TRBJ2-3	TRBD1	TGTGCCAGCAGCCCAATTCGACAGGGGTCCCTCCCAGATACGCAGTATTTT	CASSPIRQGSLPDTQYF
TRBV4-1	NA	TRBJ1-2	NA	TGCGCCAGCAGCCAAAGTGGTACAGGGTCAGGGGGCTACACCTTC	CASSQSGTGSGGYTF
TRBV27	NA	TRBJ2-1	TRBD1	TGTGCCAGCAGTTTAAGGGCAGGGGGACATAATGAGCAGTTCTTC	CASSLRAGGHNEQFF
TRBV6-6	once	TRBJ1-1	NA	TGTGCCAGCAGTTCTGACAGGATGAACACTGAAGCTTTCTTT	CASSSDRMNTEAFF
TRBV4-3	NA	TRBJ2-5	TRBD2	TGCGCCAGCAGCCAAGGGGGGGCGGGGGGCCTTAGTCGAGAGACCCAGTACTTC	CASSQGGAGGLSRETQYF
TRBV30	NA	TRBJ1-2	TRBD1	TGTGCCTACAACCAGGACAGGGCTAACTATGGCTACACCTTC	CAYNQDRANYGYTF
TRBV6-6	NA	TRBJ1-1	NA	TGTGCCAGCAGTTACTCGCGGAACACTGAAGCTTTCTTT	CASSYSRNTEAFF
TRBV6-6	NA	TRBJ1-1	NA	TGTGCCAGCATACCCCCGAACAGGGATACTGAAGCTTTCTTT	CASIPPNRDTEAFF